This T cell receptor beta chain was recovered during a study of blood T cell repertoires in COVID-19. Study information: COVID-19 samples collected from the United States, Italy and Spain covered acute and convalescent phases. T cells, B-cell-depleted T cells, or PBMCs supplied cDNA or gDNA.

The CDR3 has 14 residues. Germline CDR1 is SGHDT and CDR2 is YYEEEE. Between the trimmed V and J ends, which lost 4 bases and 0 bases, there was a span of 9 bases. Source study methods: Nucleated cell number was recorded as an estimate derived from reference gene primer amplification. Some clones are missing from TCRdb's copy, which holds only in-frame ones; the method was immunoSEQ multiplex PCR. V, J and clone size were drawn from that table, and D and trimming were deduced from the DNA. The data contain hundreds of thousands of clones, just under 85% of them singletons. The sequenced material came from peripheral blood. The chain is built from TRBV5-6 and TRBJ2-3; D remains ambiguous. The source of this sequence is a woman older than 75 with acute or convalescent COVID-19. The CDR3 region has the DNA TGTGCCAGCAGCGCAGGTACTAGCACAGATACGCAGTATTTT. Its protein is CASSAGTSTDTQYF.